This passage covers 6 T cell receptor beta chains from one sample sequenced in a study of blood T cell repertoires in COVID-19. Repertoires were generated with immunoSEQ multiplex PCR, while TCRdb's copy carries only in-frame clones and drops some. Of around 100,000 clones in the sample, around 74% were seen once. Sequencing used peripheral blood. Receptor source: an older man with COVID-19, enrolled during active disease.

This clone was recorded many times. The chain employs TRBV4-2 and TRBJ1-3; D possibly corresponds to TRBD1 (6 bases). CDR1 is LGHNA and CDR2 is YNFKEQ in the germline V gene. The V end lost 0 bases, the J end lost 2 bases, and 11 bases lay between the germline ends. This CDR3 region has 16 residues. The CDR3 nucleotides read TGTGCCAGCAGCCAAGACCGGACAGTGACTGGAAACACCATATATTTT. It specifies CASSQDRTVTGNTIYF.

This sequence joins TRBV7-9 and TRBJ1-4; no firm D call. V was cut by 3 bases and J by 7 bases, with 9 bases left in between. Germline values: CDR1 SEHNR, CDR2 FQNEAQ (reference sequence). This CDR3 comprises 13 residues. CDR3 region: CASSFYPGEKLFF. The CDR3 coding sequence is TGTGCCAGCAGCTTTTATCCGGGTGAAAAACTGTTTTTT.

The chain recombines TRBV28 with TRBJ2-3; TRBD2 matches at 10 bases. The CDR3 is 17 amino acids. CDR1 and CDR2 from the germline V gene are MDHEN and SYDVKM. Unmatched junction bases numbered 14, after V lost 6 bases and J lost 5 bases. This chain's CDR3 is CASSFQGASGSQDTQYF. Written as DNA, the CDR3 is TGTGCCAGCAGCTTCCAGGGGGCTAGCGGGAGTCAAGATACGCAGTATTTT.

The rearrangement links TRBV29-1 to TRBJ1-1; D possibly corresponds to TRBD1 (6 bases). CDR1 and CDR2 (germline): SQVTM, ANQGSEA. Trimming pared 3 bases from V and 2 bases from J, leaving 10 bases between. This CDR3 is 13 amino acids long. The CDR3 DNA reads TGCAGCGTTGACCGGGGGGGCAACACTGAAGCTTTCTTT. Translated, it gives CSVDRGGNTEAFF.

The V gene is TRBV30, the J gene TRBJ1-5; 7 bases are a match to TRBD1. The junction had 4 bases not matched to a gene; V was cut back by 3 bases and J by 5 bases. The germline V gene encodes CDR1 GTSNPN and CDR2 SVGIG (reference sequence). The CDR3 has 13 residues. CDR3 DNA sequence: TGTGCCTGGAGCGGGACAGAATATCAGCCCCAGCATTTT. It yields the protein CAWSGTEYQPQHF.

The rearrangement joins TRBV30 to TRBJ1-4; D is unclear. This CDR3 is built from 14 residues. The V and J ends lost 0 bases and 7 bases respectively, with 12 bases between them. The germline V gene encodes CDR1 GTSNPN and CDR2 SVGIG (reference sequence). The CDR3 nucleotides read TGTGCCTGGAGTGTCTTCAGGTTGGGTGAAAAACTGTTTTTT. Translating it yields CAWSVFRLGEKLFF. Combining the CDR3 with reference TRBV30 and TRBJ1-4 gives the whole variable domain SQTIHQWPATLVQPVGSPLSLECTVEGTSNPNLYWYRQAAGRGLQLLFYSVGIGQISSEVPQNLSASRPQDRQFILSSKKLLLSDSGFYLCAWSVFRLGEKLFFGSGTQLSVL.